This TCR beta chain appears in the sequencing data of a study of T cells in women clearing cervical HPV infection. About the research overall: Cases: HPV16-related CIN3 or worse on histology, 2 invasive cancers.

Dot-blot hybridization genotyped cervical HPV amplified with MY09/MY11 PCR. Whole-study findings and limits: Richness plus V gene abundances separated cases from controls with AUC about 0.83. Repertoire richness, not evenness, was significantly elevated in CIN3+ cases versus controls.

The CDR3 covers 15 residues. Germline V lookup: CDR1 SGHRS, CDR2 YFSETQ. Trimming removed 0 bases at V and 3 bases at J, with 13 bases between. As to this clone: The antigen is unknown. The read stops 3 residues short of the end of the CDR3; the missing end is completed from the germline J gene.

Only in-frame clones appear in the TCRdb table, and some are missing; sequencing was by immunoSEQ multiplex PCR. Recorded here are under 45,000 clones; the top ten clones represent roughly 6.8%. Sequencing was done on a sample of blood buffy coat. The chain couples TRBV5-1 to TRBJ2-7; possibly TRBD1 for D (6 bases). This sequence originates from a woman between 18 and 69 years old with a cervical HPV16 infection that either progressed to CIN3+ or cleared (not recorded which). The CDR3 DNA, read in part, is TGCGCCAGCAGCTTGGATCACGGACAGAACTACGAG. Protein product: CASSLDHGQNYE. The entire CDR3 protein reads CASSLDHGQNYEQYF.